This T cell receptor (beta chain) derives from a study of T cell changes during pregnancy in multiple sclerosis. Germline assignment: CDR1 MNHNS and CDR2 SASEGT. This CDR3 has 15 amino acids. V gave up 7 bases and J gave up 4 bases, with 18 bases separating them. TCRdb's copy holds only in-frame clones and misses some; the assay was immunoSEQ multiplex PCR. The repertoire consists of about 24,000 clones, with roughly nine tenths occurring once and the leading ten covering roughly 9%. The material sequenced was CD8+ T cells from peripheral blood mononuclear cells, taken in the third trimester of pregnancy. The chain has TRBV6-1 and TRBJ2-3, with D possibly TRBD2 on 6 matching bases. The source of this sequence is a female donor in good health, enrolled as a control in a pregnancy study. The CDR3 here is CASNALARIPDTQYF. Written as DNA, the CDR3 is TGTGCCAGCAATGCGCTAGCGCGAATCCCAGATACGCAGTATTTT.